The clone carrying this T cell receptor beta chain was detected only a few times. The antigen remains unidentified. Constant-segment primers and 5'RACE yielded cDNA libraries for TCR alpha and TCR beta, each carrying sample barcodes and UMIs. Each CDR3 protein gets one entry after TCRdb re-called the 5' RACE reads with MiXCR. The sample yields more than 250,000 distinct CDR3 sequences, about a sixth seen once. The source of the sample is a study of T-cell memory formation after mild COVID-19. Study-wide findings and caveats: Day 15 to 85 contracting clones showed balanced CD4/CD8; later expanders leaned CD4+. A subset of responding clones appeared in pre-infection memory, suggesting cross-reactive memory joined.

CDR1 and CDR2 from the germline V gene are MNHEY and SVGAGI. V lost 6 bases to trimming and J lost 0 bases, with 18 bases between them. CDR3 size: 16 residues. The chain employs TRBV6-5 and TRBJ2-7; D is possibly TRBD1 (6 bases). This sequence was found in a man between 18 and 35 years old who had mild COVID-19 (a few samples of this study predate the infection). Cell type and time point are not known. What was sequenced was PBMCs or a T cell subset sorted from them (not recorded which). CDR3 coding DNA: TGTGCCAGCAGCTACGACAGGAGAATGAGCTCCTACGAGCAGTACTTC. Translating gives CASSYDRRMSSYEQYF.